The 2 T cell receptor beta chains below were found in one sample sequenced in a study of T cells in Graves' hyperthyroidism and ophthalmopathy. TCR beta CDR3 regions were amplified from RNA transcripts. The HTBI primer set drove a first-round RT-PCR of the TCR CDR3. TCRdb re-derived calls from the multiplex PCR reads in MiXCR, one entry per CDR3 protein. The sample has 750,000 to 950,000 distinct CDR3 sequences, roughly 37% seen once. Source material: blood. The receptors come from a man between 18 and 35 years old with Graves' hyperthyroidism.

A few counts support this clonotype. The gene calls are TRBV5-1 and TRBJ1-1; TRBD1 matches 10 bases. Germline assignment: CDR1 SGHRS and CDR2 YFSETQ. The V and J ends lost 4 bases and 4 bases, in that order; junction bases with no gene match: 7. The CDR3 extends over 15 amino acids. CDR3 nucleotides: TGCGCCAGCAGCGCGCCGGACAGGGGGGGCACTGAAGCTTTCTTT. Protein: CASSAPDRGGTEAFF.

This sequence joins TRBV19 and TRBJ2-7, with D perhaps TRBD1 or TRBD2 (6 bases each). Germline CDR1 and CDR2: LNHDA and SQIVND (reference sequence). The V and J ends lost 3 bases and 2 bases respectively, with 14 bases between them. The CDR3 is 15 residues long. CDR3 sequence (DNA): TGTGCCAGTAGTATGGGGGGACACCCGACCTACGAGCAGTACTTC. Amino acid sequence: CASSMGGHPTYEQYF.